The next 31 T cell receptor beta chains were all read from a single sample in a study of regulatory T cells in long-lasting Graves disease. Noted time point: persistent/refractory GD, antithyroid drugs over 5 years with positive TRAb. PBMC-extracted RNA yielded the TCR library. iRepertoire HTBI primers and Arm-PCR of CDR3 regions built TCR beta libraries. MiXCR was run by TCRdb on the multiplex PCR reads, yielding one entry per CDR3 protein. The sample includes 350,000 to 500,000 distinct CDR3 sequences, 21% seen only once; the top ten take about 13%. The specimen comprised peripheral blood mononuclear cells (PBMCs), sampled when the disease was refractory, from a patient treated with antithyroid drugs. The receptors were gathered from a female donor with Graves disease.

V is TRBV5-1 and J is TRBJ2-5, with D tentatively TRBD1 or TRBD2 (6 bases each). The CDR3 loop spans 14 amino acids. Trimming cost V 7 bases and J 4 bases, with 17 bases left between them. CDR1 is SGHRS, CDR2 YFSETQ, per germline. The CDR3 region is CASVLGGGGETQYF. CDR3 in DNA: TGCGCCAGCGTTCTAGGAGGAGGGGGAGAGACCCAGTACTTC.

This clonotype was observed at least ten times. The chain uses TRBV12-3 or TRBV12-4 and TRBJ1-5; 7 bases match TRBD1. V lost 6 bases to trimming and J lost 0 bases; unmatched junction nucleotides: 5. The CDR3 contains 15 residues. In DNA, the CDR3 is TGTGCCAGCAGCCATCGACAGGGTAGCAATCAGCCCCAGCATTTT. This translates into CASSHRQGSNQPQHF.

This clonotype has ten or more counts. The V call is TRBV2, the J call TRBJ1-4; D gene uncertain. This CDR3 is 15 amino acids long. CDR1 is SNHLY, CDR2 FYNNEI, per germline. V was shortened by 7 bases and J by 5 bases, with 17 bases between the two germline ends. Here the CDR3 reads CASKGVQGLNEKLFF. CDR3 nucleotide sequence: TGTGCCAGCAAGGGCGTGCAAGGGCTGAATGAAAAACTGTTTTTT.

The sample holds many counts of this clonotype. The CDR3 here is CASREVEKTQYF. CDR3 nucleotide sequence: TGTGCCTCCAGGGAAGTTGAAAAGACCCAGTACTTC. V is TRBV6-1 and J is TRBJ2-5; the D gene is possibly TRBD1 (5 bases). Looked up from germline, CDR1 is MNHNS and CDR2 is SASEGT. V dropped 11 bases and J dropped 6 bases, with 16 bases sitting between them. The CDR3 runs 12 residues.

The chain recombines TRBV10-3 with TRBJ2-1, with D unclear. V lost 2 bases, J lost 10 bases, and 6 bases lay in between. Germline values: CDR1 ENHRY, CDR2 SYGVKD. The CDR3 loop spans 11 amino acids. The CDR3 nucleotides are TGTGCCATCAGTGAGGGTGGCGAGCAGTTCTTC. It encodes CAISEGGEQFF.

This chain joins TRBV7-9 and TRBJ2-7; tentatively, D is TRBD2 (6 bases). V lost 6 bases, J lost 6 bases, and 21 bases lay in between. In germline, CDR1 is SEHNR, CDR2 FQNEAQ (reference sequence). The CDR3 is 15 amino acids. The CDR3 loop reads CASSNEGTSFVEQYF. The CDR3 coding sequence is TGTGCCAGCAGTAACGAGGGTACTAGCTTTGTCGAGCAGTACTTC.

This clonotype was recorded at least ten times. This rearrangement joins TRBV7-8 to TRBJ2-7; 8 nucleotides line up with TRBD1. V lost 3 bases to trimming and J lost 3 bases; unmatched junction nucleotides: 13. Germline CDR1 and CDR2: SGHVS and FQNEAQ. The length of the CDR3 is 17 residues. CDR3 sequence: CASSFPPGQEVFYEQYF. CDR3 bases: TGTGCCAGCAGCTTCCCTCCGGGACAGGAGGTCTTCTACGAGCAGTACTTC.

In its sample, this clonotype was seen a few times. The chain joins TRBV5-4 to TRBJ1-1; D not certain. Germline-derived CDR1 and CDR2 are SGHNT and YYREEE (reference sequence). Trimming took 0 bases from V and 1 from J, leaving 13 bases between them. The CDR3 spans 16 residues. The CDR3 sequence is CASSLGQQYQNTEAFF. CDR3 DNA: TGTGCCAGCAGCTTGGGGCAGCAATATCAGAACACTGAAGCTTTCTTT.

This clonotype has a count of ten or more. The genes are TRBV9 and TRBJ2-5, with 9 bases fitting TRBD2. The CDR3 totals 18 residues. Trimming took 1 base from V and 7 from J; bases not matched to a gene: 17. Germline V gene sequence: CDR1 SGDLS, CDR2 YYNGEE. The CDR3 DNA follows: TGTGCCAGCAGCGTAACTCCACTAGCGGGTCAATGGAATGGGACCCAGTACTTC. It translates to CASSVTPLAGQWNGTQYF.

The chain uses TRBV9 and TRBJ1-2; possibly TRBD1 for D (5 bases). From germline, CDR1 is SGDLS and CDR2 YYNGEE. The ends were cut back, 3 bases at V and 3 bases at J, with 18 bases in the middle. CDR3 length equals 16 residues. CDR3 loop: CASSAARERGDYGYTF. In DNA, the CDR3 is TGTGCCAGCAGCGCAGCCCGAGAAAGGGGAGACTATGGCTACACCTTC.

Only a few counts were recorded for this clonotype. The rearrangement joins TRBV28 to TRBJ2-3; D gene ambiguous. The CDR3 runs to 20 residues. V shed 4 bases and J shed 0 bases, with 26 bases lying between them. Germline V gene data show CDR1 as MDHEN and CDR2 as SYDVKM. The CDR3 region is CASSSSRVPALFLSTDTQYF. The CDR3 DNA is TGTGCCAGCAGTTCTTCTAGAGTACCCGCACTCTTTCTTAGCACAGATACGCAGTATTTT.

At least ten counts were recorded for this clonotype. V gene TRBV2 combines with J gene TRBJ2-5; 9 bases align to TRBD2. With 1 base clipped from V and 1 base from J, the junction kept 1 base outside the gene matches. CDR1 is SNHLY and CDR2 is FYNNEI in the germline V gene. This CDR3 comprises 15 residues. In nucleotides, the CDR3 is TGTGCCAGCAGTGAAGTGCGGGAGGGCCAAGAGACCCAGTACTTC. Translated, it gives CASSEVREGQETQYF.

This clonotype was picked up many times. The V and J genes are TRBV2 and TRBJ2-2; 7 bases align to TRBD2. V dropped 6 bases and J dropped 4; count of bases not matched to a gene: 8. CDR3 size: 15 residues. Germline assignment: CDR1 SNHLY and CDR2 FYNNEI. This CDR3 reads CASRGSGAGTGELFF. In DNA, the CDR3 is TGTGCCAGCAGGGGAAGCGGGGCGGGCACCGGGGAGCTGTTTTTT.

The V gene is TRBV7-2, the J gene TRBJ1-5, with 9 bases identical to TRBD1. Unmatched junction bases numbered 6, after V lost 9 bases and J lost 0 bases. This CDR3 contains 15 residues. Germline V CDR1 and CDR2: SGHTA, FQGNSA. The CDR3: CARNRGPYSNQPQHF. CDR3 DNA sequence: TGTGCCAGAAACAGGGGGCCTTATAGCAATCAGCCCCAGCATTTT.

With regard to this clonotype: Sequence at one end of the junction differs from germline and may be a read error. The J gene is TRBJ1-6, the V gene TRBV9; D call uncertain. CDR1 is SGDLS and CDR2 is YYNGEE in the germline V gene. The CDR3 consists of 15 residues. CDR3: CTSSVDSGLLSPLHF. CDR3 bases: TGTACCAGCAGCGTAGATTCCGGGCTACTTTCACCCCTCCACTTT.

This clonotype showed up just a few times. The chain employs TRBV20-1 and TRBJ1-4; D perhaps matches TRBD1 (6 bases). The CDR3 loop spans 14 amino acids. Germline CDR1 is DFQATT and CDR2 is SNEGSKA (reference sequence). Between the trimmed V and J ends, which lost 6 bases and 3 bases, there was a span of 14 bases. The CDR3, as DNA: TGCAGTGCCGAGGACAGACAAGCTAATGAAAAACTGTTTTTT. It specifies CSAEDRQANEKLFF.

This clonotype was counted many times. The chain couples TRBV6-5 to TRBJ2-7; 8 bases line up with TRBD1. V was pared by 0 bases and J by 4 bases, with 2 bases of the junction left unmatched. The CDR3 spans 14 residues. Germline CDR1 reads MNHEY; CDR2 reads SVGAGI. CDR3 sequence: CASSYSTGEYEQYF. CDR3 nucleotide sequence: TGTGCCAGCAGTTACTCGACAGGGGAGTACGAGCAGTACTTC.

V gene TRBV28 combines with J gene TRBJ2-1; a possible D gene is TRBD2 (6 bases). The CDR3 has 16 residues. The germline gives CDR1 MDHEN, CDR2 SYDVKM. V was clipped by 4 bases and J by 0 bases, with 13 bases between them. The CDR3 coding sequence is TGTGCCAGCAGTTACCCCGGGACTTCCTCCTACAATGAGCAGTTCTTC. Residues: CASSYPGTSSYNEQFF.

On this clonotype: A much larger clonotype is one base distant, so this may be a read error. The chain uses TRBV27 and TRBJ2-4; TRBD1 is a possible D gene (5 bases). The V end was cut by 2 bases, the J end by 7 bases, with 12 bases between. The germline gives CDR1 MNHEY, CDR2 SMNVEV (reference sequence). There are 14 residues in the CDR3. DNA for the CDR3: TGTGCCAGCAGTTTAACAGGACCGGACAACATTCAGTACTTC. Its translation: CASSLTGPDNIQYF.

This clonotype was detected many times. The gene calls are TRBV28 and TRBJ2-2; D gene ambiguous. This CDR3 region has 14 residues. The V end was cut by 9 bases, the J end by 1 base, with 12 bases between. CDR1 is MDHEN, CDR2 SYDVKM, per germline. CDR3 DNA sequence: TGTGCCAGTGGGCGGCCAGAGAACACCGGGGAGCTGTTTTTT. It translates to CASGRPENTGELFF.

V is TRBV29-1 and J is TRBJ2-2; no definite D call. Per germline, CDR1 SQVTM and CDR2 ANQGSEA. This CDR3 contains 13 residues. V dropped 6 bases and J dropped 0 bases, with 8 bases sitting between them. In DNA, the CDR3 is TGCAGCGTGTACGATCCGAACACCGGGGAGCTGTTTTTT. Its translation is CSVYDPNTGELFF.

This clonotype was seen ten or more times. The gene calls are TRBV18 and TRBJ1-5; D unclear. This CDR3 spans 15 amino acids. V lost 3 bases and J lost 6, with 15 bases in between. Germline lookup yields CDR1 KGHSH and CDR2 LQKENI. CDR3 sequence reads: CASSPGVTGGQPQHF. DNA of the CDR3: TGTGCCAGCTCACCGGGCGTCACGGGAGGTCAGCCCCAGCATTTT.

This clonotype was detected many times. V is TRBV12-3 or TRBV12-4 and J is TRBJ2-4; TRBD1 might be the D (6 bases). There are 15 residues in the CDR3. Trimming stripped 2 bases from V and 1 base from J, with 9 bases between. The CDR3 DNA is TGTGCCAGCAGTTTACTGGGGGCCGCCAAAAACATTCAGTACTTC. This encodes CASSLLGAAKNIQYF.

The rearrangement joins TRBV28 to TRBJ1-1, with D possibly TRBD1 on 5 matching bases. Germline lookup yields CDR1 MDHEN and CDR2 SYDVKM. The CDR3 spans 13 residues. Trimming cost V 7 bases and J 1 base, with 10 bases left between them. CDR3 in amino acids: CASTEGSNTEAFF. The CDR3 bases are TGTGCCAGCACCGAGGGGTCGAACACTGAAGCTTTCTTT.

This clonotype was recorded a few times. The chain employs TRBV3-1 and TRBJ2-1, with 7 bases that match TRBD2. CDR3 length: 16 residues. Trimming at V came to 0 bases and at J to 8 bases, leaving 10 bases not matched to a gene. Germline V gene data show CDR1 as LGHDT and CDR2 as YNNKEL (reference sequence). The CDR3 loop is CASSQDPFQRDHEQFF. Here the CDR3 DNA reads TGTGCCAGCAGCCAAGACCCCTTCCAGCGGGACCATGAGCAGTTCTTC.

This clonotype turned up a few times. V usage is TRBV15 and J usage is TRBJ2-5; 9 nucleotides match TRBD2. Germline loops: CDR1 LNHNV, CDR2 YYDKDF (reference sequence). The trim removed 5 bases at V and 4 bases at J, leaving 11 bases unmatched. This CDR3 is built from 16 residues. CDR3 protein: CATSFRIAGAGETQYF. DNA of the CDR3: TGTGCCACCAGCTTCCGAATAGCGGGAGCGGGAGAGACCCAGTACTTC.

This clonotype was counted many times. The chain combines TRBV28 with TRBJ2-2, with D perhaps TRBD1 or TRBD2 (5 bases each). Germline lookup yields CDR1 MDHEN and CDR2 SYDVKM. The V end lost 6 bases, the J end lost 0 bases, and 11 bases lay between the germline ends. There are 15 residues in the CDR3. In DNA form, the CDR3 reads TGTGCCAGCAGCCTTGGGGGTCCGAACACCGGGGAGCTGTTTTTT. Amino acid sequence: CASSLGGPNTGELFF.

This clonotype was counted ten times or more. The V call is TRBV20-1, the J call TRBJ2-5; the D gene could be TRBD1 or TRBD2 (5 bases each). The germline V and J ends were trimmed by 6 bases and 6 bases, with 11 bases remaining between them. Germline V gene sequence: CDR1 DFQATT, CDR2 SNEGSKA (reference sequence). This CDR3 comprises 11 residues. This chain's CDR3 is CSAGVLKTQYF. DNA for the CDR3: TGCAGTGCGGGGGTGCTAAAGACCCAGTACTTC.

The CDR3 nucleotides are TGTGCCAGCAGTTCCAACAGGGGCAATGAGCAGTTCTTC. Protein: CASSSNRGNEQFF. This sequence joins TRBV12-3 or TRBV12-4 and TRBJ2-1; 7 nucleotides match TRBD1. Trimming removed 4 bases from V and 6 bases from J; junction bases left unmatched: 3. This CDR3 spans 13 amino acids.

This clonotype was seen only once. The V call is TRBV4-2, the J call TRBJ2-7, with a possible D match to TRBD1 (6 bases). Germline CDR1 reads LGHNA; CDR2 reads YNFKEQ. V lost 0 bases and J lost 3, with 6 bases in between. The CDR3 contains 13 residues. CDR3 in amino acids: CASSQETGYEQYF. Here the CDR3 DNA reads TGTGCCAGCAGCCAAGAGACAGGCTACGAGCAGTACTTC.

In nucleotides, the CDR3 is TGTGCCAGCAGCCAGCTAGCGGGAGTGTACAATGAGCAGTTCTTC. As protein: CASSQLAGVYNEQFF. V gene TRBV7-2 combines with J gene TRBJ2-1; TRBD2 aligns across 10 bases. There are 15 residues in the CDR3. J was trimmed by 4 bases and V by 5 bases; bases with no gene match: 5. The germline CDR1 and CDR2 sequences are SGHTA and FQGNSA. The entire variable domain, with the rest obtained from reference TRBV7-2 and TRBJ2-1, is as follows: GAGVSQSPSNKVTEKGKDVELRCDPISGHTALYWYRQSLGQGLEFLIYFQGNSAPDKSGLPSDRFSAERTGGSVSTLTIQRTQQEDSAVYLCASSQLAGVYNEQFFGPGTRLTVL.